The rows below give T cell receptor beta chains drawn from one sample of a study of T cells in Graves' hyperthyroidism and ophthalmopathy. MiXCR, run by TCRdb on the multiplex PCR reads, gives a single entry per CDR3 protein. The table shows 450,000 to 700,000 distinct CDR3 sequences, with roughly 46% occurring only once. The sequencing sample was made of peripheral blood or thyroid tissue (not recorded which). Every receptor here comes from an adult woman with Graves' disease, either hyperthyroidism or ophthalmopathy (not recorded which). CDR3s include the opening cysteine and the closing phenylalanine or tryptophan. The D gene is left open where the match is weak. Clone size is shown for a subset of rows, as once, few, many or a class of expanded clone.

size	V	J	D	CDR3	DNA
NA	TRBV29-1	TRBJ2-5	NA	CSAARETQYF	TGCAGCGCGGCCCGAGAGACCCAGTACTTC
few	TRBV28	TRBJ2-2	TRBD1	CASRRGPGELFF	TGTGCCAGCAGAAGGGGGCCCGGGGAGCTGTTTTTT
NA	TRBV2	TRBJ2-1	NA	CASSGPLGGNEQFF	TGTGCCAGCAGCGGACCACTCGGAGGCAATGAGCAGTTCTTC
many	TRBV7-9	TRBJ2-2	NA	CASSAGAGELFF	TGTGCCAGCAGCGCCGGAGCCGGGGAGCTGTTTTTT
NA	TRBV15	TRBJ2-5	NA	CATSRGQETQYF	TGTGCCACCAGCCGAGGACAAGAGACCCAGTACTTC
NA	TRBV5-1	TRBJ2-2	NA	CASSSVQGSGELFF	TGCGCCAGCAGCTCGGTGCAGGGTTCCGGGGAGCTGTTTTTT
NA	TRBV25-1	TRBJ1-6	NA	CASEEGRENSPLHF	TGTGCCAGCGAGGAAGGCAGGGAGAACTCACCCCTCCACTTT
few	TRBV7-9	TRBJ1-5	NA	CASSLAEDQPQHF	TGTGCCAGCAGCTTAGCAGAGGACCAGCCCCAGCATTTT
NA	TRBV29-1	TRBJ1-3	NA	CSVEDGDSGNTIYF	TGCAGCGTCGAGGACGGTGACTCTGGAAACACCATATATTTT
NA	TRBV7-6	TRBJ2-7	TRBD1	CASSLGVGTDEQYF	TGTGCCAGCAGCTTAGGGGTTGGGACAGACGAGCAGTACTTC
many	TRBV18	TRBJ1-5	NA	CASSPIRDRNQPQHF	TGTGCCAGCTCACCGATCAGGGATCGCAATCAGCCCCAGCATTTT
NA	TRBV24-1	TRBJ2-3	TRBD2	CATSDARFGGSTGTQYF	TGTGCCACCAGTGATGCTCGGTTTGGCGGGAGCACAGGTACGCAGTATTTT
many	TRBV2	TRBJ1-3	NA	CASSVRGTGNTIYF	TGTGCCAGCAGTGTGCGAGGAACTGGAAACACCATATATTTT
NA	TRBV29-1	TRBJ2-2	TRBD2	CSVLRTSGGNTGELFF	TGCAGCGTTCTAAGGACTAGCGGGGGGAACACCGGGGAGCTGTTTTTT
NA	TRBV20-1	TRBJ2-5	TRBD1	CSARAQGEHETQYF	TGCAGTGCTAGAGCACAGGGGGAGCACGAGACCCAGTACTTC
NA	TRBV20-1	TRBJ1-1	NA	CSAREGDDTEAFF	TGCAGTGCTAGAGAAGGAGATGACACTGAAGCTTTCTTT
NA	TRBV4-3	TRBJ1-3	NA	CASSQDLASFSGSGNTIYF	TGCGCCAGCAGCCAAGATCTAGCCAGCTTCTCGGGCTCTGGAAACACCATATATTTT
NA	TRBV6-5	TRBJ1-5	NA	CASSYGAGSNQPQHF	TGTGCCAGCAGTTACGGTGCAGGCAGCAATCAGCCCCAGCATTTT
many	TRBV2	TRBJ1-1	NA	CASSAQTEAFF	TGTGCCAGCAGTGCACAAACTGAAGCTTTCTTT
NA	TRBV20-1	TRBJ1-5	NA	CSARDLGWRELETQHF	TGCAGTGCTAGAGATTTAGGGTGGAGGGAACTGGAGACCCAGCATTTT